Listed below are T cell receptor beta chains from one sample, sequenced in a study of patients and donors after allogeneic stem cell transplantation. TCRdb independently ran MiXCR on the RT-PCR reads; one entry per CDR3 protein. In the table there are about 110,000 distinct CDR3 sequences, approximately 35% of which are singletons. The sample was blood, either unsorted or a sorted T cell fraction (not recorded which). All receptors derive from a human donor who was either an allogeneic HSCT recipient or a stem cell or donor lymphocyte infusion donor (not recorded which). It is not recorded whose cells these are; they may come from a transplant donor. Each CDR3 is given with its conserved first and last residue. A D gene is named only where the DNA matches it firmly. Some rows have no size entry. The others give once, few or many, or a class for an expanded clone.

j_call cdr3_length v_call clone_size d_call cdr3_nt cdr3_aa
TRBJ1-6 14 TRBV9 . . TGTGCCAGCAGCGGACAGGTCCATAATTCACCCCTCCACTTT CASSGQVHNSPLHF
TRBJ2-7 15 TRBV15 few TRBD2 TGTGCCACCAGCAGAGTCGCGGGAGGGCCTTACGAGCAGTACTTC CATSRVAGGPYEQYF
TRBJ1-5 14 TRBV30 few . TGTGCCTGGAGTGGCAGGGTAAGCAATCAGCCCCAGCATTTT CAWSGRVSNQPQHF
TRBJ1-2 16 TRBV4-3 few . TGCGCCAGCAGTAACGATAACATCGCCGGCAGGACGGGCTACACCTTC CASSNDNIAGRTGYTF
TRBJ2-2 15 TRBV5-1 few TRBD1 TGCGCCAGCAGCGGGACAGGGGAGGACACCGGGGAGCTGTTTTTT CASSGTGEDTGELFF
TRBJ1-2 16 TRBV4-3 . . TGCGCCAGCAGCCAAGATCTTCTGGGGGAGAACTATGGCTACACCTTC CASSQDLLGENYGYTF
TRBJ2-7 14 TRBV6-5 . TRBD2 TGTGCCAGCAGCCTCAGCGGGAGGCCACACGAGCAGTACTTC CASSLSGRPHEQYF
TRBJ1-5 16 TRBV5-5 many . TGTGCCAGCAGCTTACTCCTCGGCCAGTTCAATCAGCCCCAGCATTTT CASSLLLGQFNQPQHF
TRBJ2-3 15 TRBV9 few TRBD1 TGTGCCAGCAGCCCCCGGGACAGGACCACAGATACGCAGTATTTT CASSPRDRTTDTQYF
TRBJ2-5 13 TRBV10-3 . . TGTGCCATCAGTGACAGGCCCCAAGAGACCCAGTACTTC CAISDRPQETQYF
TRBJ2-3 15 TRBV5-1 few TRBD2 TGCGCCAGCAGCTTGGGACTAGCGGGACCAGATACGCAGTATTTT CASSLGLAGPDTQYF
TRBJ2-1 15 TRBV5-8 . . TGTGCCAGCAGCTTTACAAGACAGACCTACAATGAGCAGTTCTTC CASSFTRQTYNEQFF
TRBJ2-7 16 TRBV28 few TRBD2 TGTGCCAGCAGTTTCTCCGGACTAGCGAGAACCTACGAGCAGTACTTC CASSFSGLARTYEQYF
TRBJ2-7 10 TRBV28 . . TGTGCCAGCTTTGCCTACGAGCAGTACTTC CASFAYEQYF
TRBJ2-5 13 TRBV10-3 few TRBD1 TGTGCCAGCTCCGGGACAGGGGGAGAGACCCAGTACTTC CASSGTGGETQYF
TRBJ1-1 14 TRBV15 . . TGTGCCACCCGCTCCGGCAGGTTGAACACTGAAGCTTTCTTT CATRSGRLNTEAFF
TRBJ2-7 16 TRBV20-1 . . TGCAGTGCTACCCAGCCTGGGAGGGGGCGCCTCTACGAGCAGTACTTC CSATQPGRGRLYEQYF
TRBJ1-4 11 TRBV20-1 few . TGCAGTGCTGTGAGTAAGGAAAAACTGTTTTTT CSAVSKEKLFF
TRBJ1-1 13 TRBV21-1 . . TGTGCCAGCAGCAAAGTAGGGGCCACTGAAGCTTTCTTT CASSKVGATEAFF
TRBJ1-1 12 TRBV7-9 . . TGTGCCAAGGGACCTCCGAACACTGAAGCTTTCTTT CAKGPPNTEAFF
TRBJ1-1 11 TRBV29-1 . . TGCAGCGTCCACACCAACACTGAAGCTTTCTTT CSVHTNTEAFF
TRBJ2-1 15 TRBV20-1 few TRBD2 TGCAGTGCTCCGAGACTAGCGGGGCTTGGCAATGAGCAGTTCTTC CSAPRLAGLGNEQFF
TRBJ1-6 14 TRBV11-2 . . TGTGCCAGCAGCTTAAGTGGGGGGAATTCACCCCTCCACTTT CASSLSGGNSPLHF
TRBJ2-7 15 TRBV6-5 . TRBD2 TGTGCCAGCAGCTCCTTCGCGGGAGGTCACTACGAGCAGTACTTC CASSSFAGGHYEQYF
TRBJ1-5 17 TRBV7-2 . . TGTGCCAGCAGCTTGGAGACGGGCCAGGCGTTGAGTCAGCCCCAGCATTTT CASSLETGQALSQPQHF
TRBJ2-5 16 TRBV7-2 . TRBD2 TGTGCCAGCAGTCAACCGGGACTAGCGGCCGTAGAGACCCAGTACTTC CASSQPGLAAVETQYF
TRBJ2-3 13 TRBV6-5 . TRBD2 TGTGCCAGCAAAACTAGCGGGTTAGATACGCAGTATTTT CASKTSGLDTQYF
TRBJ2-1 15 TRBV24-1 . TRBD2 TGTGCCACCAGTGTAGGGACTAGCGGGAGAGATGAGCAGTTCTTC CATSVGTSGRDEQFF
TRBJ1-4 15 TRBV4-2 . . TGTGCCAGCAGCCAAGAGGGGGGAACTAATGAAAAACTGTTTTTT CASSQEGGTNEKLFF
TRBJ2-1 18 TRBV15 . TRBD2 TGTGCCACCAGCAGAGCACGAGCGGGAGGGCCGTCCTACAATGAGCAGTTCTTC CATSRARAGGPSYNEQFF
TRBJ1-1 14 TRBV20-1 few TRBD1 TGCAGTGCTAGTCAGGACAGGGTTCGGGCTGAAGCTTTCTTT CSASQDRVRAEAFF
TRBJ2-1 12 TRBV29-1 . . TGCAGTGCTTCAAGCTCCTACAATGAGCAGTTCTTC CSASSSYNEQFF
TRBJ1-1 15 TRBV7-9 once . TGTGCCAGCAGCACTTACAGGGACGAGGACACTGAAGCTTTCTTT CASSTYRDEDTEAFF
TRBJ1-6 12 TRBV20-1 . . TGCAGTGCTAGTGCCGGAAATTCACCCCTCCACTTT CSASAGNSPLHF
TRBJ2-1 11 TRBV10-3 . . TGTGCCATCAGTGACAGACAGGATAAGTTCTTC CAISDRQDKFF
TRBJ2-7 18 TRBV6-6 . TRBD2 TGTGCCAGCAGTTACTCGTTGACTAGCGGGAGCGGACTCTACGAGCAGTACTTC CASSYSLTSGSGLYEQYF
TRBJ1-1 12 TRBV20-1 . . TGCAGTGCTAGGAGTGTGAACACTGAAGCTTTCTTT CSARSVNTEAFF
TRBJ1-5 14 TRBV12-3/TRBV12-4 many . TGTGCCAGCAGTTCCCGGGGAAGCAATCAGCCCCAGCATTTT CASSSRGSNQPQHF
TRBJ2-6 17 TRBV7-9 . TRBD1 TGTGCCAGCAGCTTAGGGACAGGACCCTCTGGGGCCAACGTCCTGACTTTC CASSLGTGPSGANVLTF
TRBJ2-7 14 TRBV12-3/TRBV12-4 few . TGTGCCAGCAGTTTAGCGGGCGGAACCTACGAGCAGTACTTC CASSLAGGTYEQYF
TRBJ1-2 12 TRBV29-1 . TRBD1 TGCAGCGTCCAGGGGGCGGACTATGGCTACACCTTC CSVQGADYGYTF
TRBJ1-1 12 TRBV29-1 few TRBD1 TGCAGCGCGGACAGGGGGCGGACTGAAGCTTTCTTT CSADRGRTEAFF